These 15 T cell receptor beta chains originate from one sample sequenced in a study of patients and donors after allogeneic stem cell transplantation. TCRdb independently ran MiXCR on the RT-PCR reads; one entry per CDR3 protein. Altogether roughly 250,000 distinct CDR3 sequences are present, roughly an eighth being singletons, with the ten largest covering 9.5% to 13%. The sample taken for sequencing was blood, either unsorted or a sorted T cell fraction (not recorded which). All receptors come from a human donor who was either an allogeneic HSCT recipient or a stem cell or donor lymphocyte infusion donor (not recorded which). It is not recorded whose cells these are; they may come from a transplant donor.

This clonotype was counted between two and nine times. V and J are TRBV7-9 and TRBJ2-7; 8 positions agree with TRBD1. The V and J ends lost 5 bases and 0 bases, in that order; junction bases with no gene match: 9. Germline values: CDR1 SEHNR, CDR2 FQNEAQ (reference sequence). The CDR3 totals 16 residues. DNA for the CDR3: TGTGCCAGCAGCCTGCAGGGGGCGGAACGCTCCTACGAGCAGTACTTC. Translating gives CASSLQGAERSYEQYF.

A word on this clonotype: A read error may account for a junction end that differs from germline. The rearrangement links TRBV2 to TRBJ2-7; D call uncertain. CDR1 and CDR2 (germline): SNHLY, FYNNEI. CDR3 length equals 12 residues. CDR3 loop: CASTEGPWSQYF. The CDR3 DNA sequence: TGTGCCAGCACTGAAGGGCCATGGTCGCAGTACTTC.

This clonotype was detected a few times. The CDR3 DNA is TGTGCCAGCACTGCCTATCGATCCTACAATGAGCAGTTCTTC. Its protein is CASTAYRSYNEQFF. The rearrangement links TRBV3-1 to TRBJ2-1, with unresolved D. The germline CDR1 and CDR2 sequences are LGHDT and YNNKEL (reference sequence). The CDR3 length is 14 residues. V lost 7 bases to trimming and J lost 1 base, with 11 bases between them.

This clonotype occurred a few times. The chain employs TRBV4-1 and TRBJ2-5; D assignment may be TRBD1 or TRBD2 (5 bases each). The V end was cut by 0 bases, the J end by 4 bases, with 18 bases between. The CDR3 spans 17 residues. Germline CDR1 MGHRA, CDR2 YSYEKL. The CDR3 DNA reads as TGCGCCAGCAGCCAAGATCTTAGTAGCGCGAGGGGAGAGACCCAGTACTTC. Protein product: CASSQDLSSARGETQYF.

The rearrangement joins TRBV6-2 or TRBV6-3 to TRBJ2-7, with TRBD1 as a possible D gene (5 bases). The germline V gene encodes CDR1 MNHEY and CDR2 SVGEGT. This CDR3 contains 12 residues. V dropped 8 bases and J dropped 6 bases, with 14 bases sitting between them. CDR3 sequence reads: CASATVGVEQYF. For the CDR3, the DNA is TGTGCCAGCGCCACGGTAGGGGTCGAGCAGTACTTC.

This clonotype occurred a few times. The chain employs TRBV4-2 and TRBJ2-5; no clear D gene. CDR1 is LGHNA, CDR2 YNFKEQ, per germline. The V end was cut by 5 bases, the J end by 2 bases, with 15 bases between. The CDR3 has 15 residues. CDR3: CASSETGYLQETQYF. The CDR3 region has the DNA TGTGCCAGCAGCGAAACGGGTTACCTGCAAGAGACCCAGTACTTC.

This clonotype was found a few times. This sequence joins TRBV7-2 and TRBJ2-7, with D hard to call. Trimming took off 1 base at V and 2 bases at J, with 9 bases between the two ends. Germline CDR1 and CDR2: SGHTA and FQGNSA. The CDR3 extends over 14 amino acids. This chain's CDR3 is CASSLEGLAYEQYF. CDR3 nucleotides: TGTGCCAGCAGCTTAGAGGGCCTGGCCTACGAGCAGTACTTC. Combining the CDR3 with reference TRBV7-2 and TRBJ2-7 gives the whole variable domain GAGVSQSPSNKVTEKGKDVELRCDPISGHTALYWYRQSLGQGLEFLIYFQGNSAPDKSGLPSDRFSAERTGGSVSTLTIQRTQQEDSAVYLCASSLEGLAYEQYFGPGTRLTVT.

The chain recombines TRBV20-1 with TRBJ2-2; TRBD1 agrees at 11 bases. CDR3 length equals 13 residues. The germline V gene has CDR1 DFQATT and CDR2 SNEGSKA (reference sequence). After removal of 6 bases from V and 8 bases from J, the junction contained 5 bases not matched to a gene. The CDR3 sequence is CSAPDRGRGELFF. CDR3 DNA sequence: TGCAGTGCCCCGGACAGGGGGCGAGGGGAGCTGTTTTTT.

In this sample, this clonotype turned up many times. The chain combines TRBV20-1 with TRBJ2-2; tentative D call: TRBD2 (6 bases). Trimming pared 0 bases from V and 7 bases from J, leaving 12 bases between. This CDR3 is built from 14 residues. In germline, CDR1 is DFQATT, CDR2 SNEGSKA (reference sequence). The CDR3 protein is CSARDGGSIGELFF. In DNA form, the CDR3 reads TGCAGTGCTAGAGATGGGGGGAGTATCGGGGAGCTGTTTTTT.

This chain connects TRBV20-1 to TRBJ2-2; 12 bases align to TRBD2. Looked up from germline, CDR1 is DFQATT and CDR2 is SNEGSKA (reference sequence). The CDR3 covers 15 residues. Trimming removed 5 bases from V and 4 bases from J; junction bases left unmatched: 5. The CDR3 region is CSAPGTSGPTGELFF. The CDR3, as DNA: TGCAGTGCTCCCGGGACTAGCGGGCCCACCGGGGAGCTGTTTTTT.

The table lists this clonotype with a few counts. V usage is TRBV7-9 and J usage is TRBJ1-4; D not certain. V lost 5 bases to trimming and J lost 5 bases, with 12 bases between them. Germline V gives CDR1 SEHNR, CDR2 FQNEAQ (reference sequence). The CDR3 has 14 amino acids. CDR3 loop: CASSPDGPNEKLFF. The CDR3 DNA is TGTGCCAGCAGCCCGGACGGACCCAATGAAAAACTGTTTTTT.

The rearrangement uses TRBV6-2 or TRBV6-3 and TRBJ2-2, with D possibly being TRBD2 (7 bases). This CDR3 has 16 amino acids. V was shortened by 6 bases and J by 7 bases, with 21 bases between the two germline ends. The germline V gene encodes CDR1 MNHEY and CDR2 SVGEGT. In DNA form, the CDR3 reads TGTGCCAGCAGAGACATGGGAAGGGGGGGAGTCGGGGAGCTGTTTTTT. Its protein is CASRDMGRGGVGELFF.

This clonotype was counted a few times. The chain uses TRBV6-1 and TRBJ1-1; 7 bases agree with TRBD1. CDR3 size: 15 residues. Germline CDR1 reads MNHNS; CDR2 reads SASEGT. V was clipped by 5 bases and J by 0 bases; unmatched bases: 6. The CDR3 reads CASSNQQGMNTEAFF. DNA for the CDR3: TGTGCCAGCAGTAACCAACAGGGGATGAACACTGAAGCTTTCTTT.

The J gene is TRBJ1-2, the V gene TRBV3-1; D uncertain. The CDR3 runs to 13 residues. Trimming left V 5 bases short and J 8 bases short, with 15 bases between. Per germline, CDR1 LGHDT and CDR2 YNNKEL (reference sequence). The CDR3 DNA sequence: TGTGCCAGCAGCGATGCTAGATGGAACGGCTACACCTTC. Translating gives CASSDARWNGYTF.

This clonotype was seen a handful of times. The chain recombines TRBV14 with TRBJ1-1; D might be TRBD1 (5 bases). This CDR3 contains 14 residues. The V gene lost 4 bases and the J gene lost 5 bases, with 14 bases spanning the gap. Germline-derived CDR1 and CDR2 are SGHDN and FVKESK. The CDR3 loop reads CASSPLGVGTEAFF. As DNA, the CDR3 is TGTGCCAGCAGCCCCCTGGGGGTGGGGACTGAAGCTTTCTTT.